This T cell receptor beta chain is drawn from a study of blood T cell repertoires in COVID-19. In the study overall: There were acute and convalescent COVID-19 samples, and they came from the United States, Italy and Spain. In each case, the material was cDNA or gDNA derived from T cells, B-cell-depleted T cells, or PBMCs.

Original methodology: Estimation of nucleated cell counts was performed using reference gene primer amplification. Clones were sequenced by immunoSEQ multiplex PCR, and TCRdb holds only the in-frame ones, with some missing. That table supplies the V and J calls and clone size; D and trimming were determined from the DNA. The sample records about 270,000 clones, approximately 90% being singletons. This CDR3 spans 13 amino acids. V lost 6 bases to trimming and J lost 4 bases; unmatched junction nucleotides: 4. Germline CDR1 MDHEN, CDR2 SYDVKM. It was within 2 weeks before study entry that exposed participants met a COVID-19 case.

The chain is built from TRBV28 and TRBJ1-1, with TRBD1 matching 8 bases. Sample: PBMCs or T cells enriched from blood (not recorded which). The sequence was obtained from a man in his forties or fifties who had been exposed to COVID-19. CDR3 sequence reads: CASRDRAGTEAFF. The CDR3 DNA sequence: TGTGCCAGCAGGGACAGGGCGGGCACTGAAGCTTTCTTT.